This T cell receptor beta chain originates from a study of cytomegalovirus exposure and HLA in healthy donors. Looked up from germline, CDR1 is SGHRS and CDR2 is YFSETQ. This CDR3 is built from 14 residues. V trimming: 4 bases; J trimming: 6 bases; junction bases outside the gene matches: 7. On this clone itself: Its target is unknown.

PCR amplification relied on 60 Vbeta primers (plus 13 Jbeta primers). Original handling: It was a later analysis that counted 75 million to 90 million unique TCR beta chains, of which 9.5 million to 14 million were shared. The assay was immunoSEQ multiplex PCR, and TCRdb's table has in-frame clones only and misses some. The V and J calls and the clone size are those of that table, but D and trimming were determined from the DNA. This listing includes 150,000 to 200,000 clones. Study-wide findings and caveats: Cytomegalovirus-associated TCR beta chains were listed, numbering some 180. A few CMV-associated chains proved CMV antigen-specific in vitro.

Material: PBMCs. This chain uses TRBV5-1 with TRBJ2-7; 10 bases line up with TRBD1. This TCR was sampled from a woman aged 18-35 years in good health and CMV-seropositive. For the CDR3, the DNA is TGCGCCAGCAGCCCCGGGACAGGGGCTCTCGAGCAGTACTTC. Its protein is CASSPGTGALEQYF.